Sequencing of this T cell receptor (beta chain) was carried out in a study of early T cells in non-severe SARS-CoV-2 infection. Study context: The input, bulk RNA from unsorted whole blood, was sequenced, and chains were unpaired. Study results and limitations: Anti-spike CD8 specificities were favored by VDJdb matching, whose results missed private and CD4 specificities.

Individual cDNA molecules were tagged with unique molecular identifiers, the study reported. TCRdb recomputed calls from the 5' RACE reads with MiXCR, one row per CDR3 protein. The sample includes fewer than 60,000 distinct CDR3 sequences, approximately 8.5% of them seen just once. This CDR3 contains 12 residues. The germline V gene has CDR1 MDHEN and CDR2 SYDVKM. The ends were cut back, 8 bases at V and 10 bases at J, with 12 bases in the middle. This clonotype was detected only a few times. Its antigen is undetermined. The rearrangement uses TRBV28 and TRBJ1-6; tentatively, D is TRBD1 (6 bases). The clonotype was recovered from an adult who was a healthcare worker with PCR-confirmed SARS-CoV-2 infection or an uninfected control (not recorded which). Source material: whole blood. The CDR3 nucleotides are TGTGCCAGCGCGGGACACGGGTCACCCCTCCACTTT. It translates to CASAGHGSPLHF.